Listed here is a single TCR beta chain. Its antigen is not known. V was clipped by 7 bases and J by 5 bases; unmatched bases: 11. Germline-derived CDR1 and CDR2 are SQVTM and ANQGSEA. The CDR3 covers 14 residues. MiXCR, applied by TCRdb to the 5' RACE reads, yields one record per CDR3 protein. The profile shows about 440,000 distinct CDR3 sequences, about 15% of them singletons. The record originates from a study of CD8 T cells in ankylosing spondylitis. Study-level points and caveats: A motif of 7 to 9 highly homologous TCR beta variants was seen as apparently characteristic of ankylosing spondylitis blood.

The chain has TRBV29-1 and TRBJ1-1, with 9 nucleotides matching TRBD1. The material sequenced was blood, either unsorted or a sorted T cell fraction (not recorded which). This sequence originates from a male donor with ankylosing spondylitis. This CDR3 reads CSATGTGIDTEAFF. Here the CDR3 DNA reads TGCAGCGCGACCGGGACAGGGATTGATACTGAAGCTTTCTTT.